This T cell receptor (beta chain) originates from a study of cytomegalovirus exposure and HLA in healthy donors. Study-wide results and caveats: Overall, approximately 150 TCR beta chains were annotated as cytomegalovirus-associated. Several top significant clusters appeared, in a later analysis, to be linked to common viral pathogens.

The PCR was carried out with 60 Vbeta primers and 13 Jbeta primers. Authors' methods: In a later analysis, some 80 million unique TCR beta chains included roughly 11 million shared by two or more donors. The protocol was immunoSEQ multiplex PCR, while the TCRdb copy is restricted to in-frame clones and leaves out a portion. That table is the source of V, J and clone size, and D and trimming were worked out from the DNA. The table lists over 30,000 clones, 65% to 75% of them singletons. V lost 4 bases, J lost 5 bases, and 4 bases stayed unmatched. The germline CDR1 and CDR2 sequences are SQVTM and ANQGSEA. This CDR3 spans 14 amino acids. On this clone itself: Its target is not known. Other DNA sequences in this sample translate to the same CDR3.

This TCR came from a man aged 35 to 55 in good health and CMV-seropositive. The chain carries TRBV29-1 and TRBJ2-1; 11 bases fit TRBD2. The sequenced sample consisted of PBMCs. The CDR3 nucleotides are TGCAGCGTTGCTCTAGCGGGGGGACACAATGAGCAGTTCTTC. Its translation: CSVALAGGHNEQFF.